This T cell receptor beta chain was captured by sequencing in a study of CD8 T cells in Susac syndrome. The study sequenced TCR beta in blood CD8+ and CD4+ T cells. Random hexamers were used to reverse transcribe about 0.45 to 1 ug of RNA. Amplification of TCR beta CDR3 spanned 54 Vbeta and 13 Jbeta via immunoSEQ multiplex PCR. MiXCR, run by TCRdb on the immunoSEQ multiplex PCR reads, gives a single entry per CDR3 protein. The table shows around 170,000 distinct CDR3 sequences, with approximately 95% occurring only once. The CDR3 covers 11 residues. The germline CDR1 and CDR2 sequences are GTSNPN and SVGIG (reference sequence). Trimming took off 5 bases at V and 8 bases at J, with 12 bases between the two ends.

The sequencing sample was made of CD4+ T cells from PBMCs. The chain links TRBV30 to TRBJ1-2, with D hard to call. This receptor was obtained from a human donor with Susac syndrome. The DNA for the CDR3 is TGTGCCTGGGGGCGGAAACGAGGCTACACCTTC. Translating gives CAWGRKRGYTF.